What follows describes a single T cell receptor beta chain. Its specificity is not known. The record originates from a study of response to subunit inactivated influenza vaccine. Via MiXCR, TCRdb re-called the RT-PCR reads, giving one row per CDR3 protein. Seen here are a few hundred thousand distinct CDR3 sequences, roughly 22% observed once, and the top ten hold approximately 10%. The germline gives CDR1 SQVTM, CDR2 ANQGSEA. The V and J ends lost 6 bases and 6 bases, in that order; junction bases with no gene match: 8. The CDR3 extends over 15 amino acids. Notes on the study in general: New T cells are recruited in small numbers by each seasonal influenza vaccination, according to the authors' suggestion.

Specimen: PBMCs from blood, collected 21 months after vaccination. The source of this sequence is a man between 45 and 75 years old who received an inactivated influenza vaccine. This chain uses TRBV29-1 with TRBJ2-1; 13 nucleotides align to TRBD2. CDR3 protein: CSVDRTSGSRNEQFF. In DNA, the CDR3 is TGCAGCGTCGACAGGACTAGCGGGAGTCGCAATGAGCAGTTCTTC.